Below are 3 T cell receptor beta chains sequenced from a single sample in a study of PD-L1 blockade in urothelial cancer. The assay was immunoSEQ multiplex PCR, and TCRdb's table has in-frame clones only and misses some. The sample has 45,000 to 60,000 clones; over 70% are singletons. The sequences come from PBMCs, collected around atezolizumab (anti-PD-L1) treatment. The origin of the receptors is a man between 40 and 49 years old with urothelial cancer.

This rearrangement joins TRBV2 to TRBJ1-5, with D possibly matching TRBD1 (6 bases). The V gene's germline CDR1 is SNHLY and CDR2 FYNNEI. V lost 7 bases and J 5 bases, leaving 12 bases between the germline ends. The CDR3 contains 13 residues. CDR3 amino acids: CASTLDRYQPQHF. In nucleotides, the CDR3 is TGTGCCAGCACCCTGGACAGATATCAGCCCCAGCATTTT.

The CDR3 loop reads CSVVGLAGGYGGEQFF. The DNA of the CDR3 is TGCAGCGTTGTGGGACTAGCGGGAGGTTACGGCGGTGAGCAGTTCTTC. The gene calls are TRBV29-1 and TRBJ2-1; 15 bases agree with TRBD2. CDR3 size: 16 residues. CDR1 is SQVTM and CDR2 is ANQGSEA in the germline V gene. V gave up 4 bases and J gave up 9 bases; unmatched junction bases: 10.

The chain has TRBV6-1 and TRBJ2-1, with TRBD2 matching over 10 bases. V was clipped by 2 bases and J by 5 bases; unmatched bases: 3. The germline gives CDR1 MNHNS, CDR2 SASEGT. This CDR3 is built from 15 residues. The CDR3 is CASSELAGENNEQFF. The CDR3 nucleotides are TGTGCCAGCAGTGAACTAGCGGGAGAGAACAATGAGCAGTTCTTC.